The entry that follows covers one TCR beta chain sequence. Its antigen is currently unknown. Assay used: immunoSEQ multiplex PCR; TCRdb lists only in-frame clones, some missing. This sample has nearly 1,000,000 clones, with 76% found just once. A split of CD4+ cells into CD45RA+ naive and CD45RA-negative memory subsets was performed. The sample originates from a study of shared clonotypes between healthy human individuals. Study-level findings and limits: Donor clonotype sharing was expected to depend on sequencing depth.

Germline CDR1 KGHSH, CDR2 LQKENI. V was shortened by 6 bases and J by 2 bases, with 22 bases between the two germline ends. The CDR3 has 17 amino acids. This clonotype was sampled from a man between 18 and 35 years old in good health. Material: memory CD4+ T cells sorted from blood. The subset is: CD45RA-negative fraction. The rearrangement uses TRBV18 and TRBJ1-2; D may be TRBD1 (5 bases). In nucleotides, the CDR3 is TGTGCCAGCTCGTCCGGCGAACAGGAAATGCACAACTATGGCTACACCTTC. Residues: CASSSGEQEMHNYGYTF.